Listed below are T cell receptor beta chains from one sample, sequenced in a study of CD8 T cell repertoires and HIV-1 epitope variants. Their specific antigens are unknown. The repertoire was sequenced with immunoSEQ multiplex PCR; TCRdb's copy has only in-frame clones and lacks some. The table has several thousand clones, more than 60% seen once. Input material: cultured CD8+ T cells derived from PBMCs. The receptors were gathered from a male donor with HIV. Both conserved end residues are part of each CDR3. Fields, in order: CDR3 protein, CDR3 DNA, J gene, V gene, D gene, clone size. D genes are given only for firm matches. Clone size is shown for a subset of rows, as once, few, many or a class of expanded clone.

CDR3 protein: CASSDSQETQYF; CDR3 DNA: TGTGCCAGCTCGGACAGCCAAGAGACCCAGTACTTC; J gene: TRBJ2-5; V gene: TRBV5-4; D gene: -; clone size: -
CDR3 protein: CASSYQGVNEQYF; CDR3 DNA: TGTGCCAGCAGTTACCAGGGGGTGAACGAGCAGTACTTC; J gene: TRBJ2-7; V gene: TRBV6-6; D gene: TRBD1; clone size: few
CDR3 protein: CASSLDGTSGGSEQFF; CDR3 DNA: TGTGCCAGCAGCTTAGATGGGACTAGCGGGGGTAGTGAGCAGTTCTTC; J gene: TRBJ2-1; V gene: TRBV7-2; D gene: TRBD2; clone size: -
CDR3 protein: CASSYTTTGVGANYGYTF; CDR3 DNA: TGTGCCAGCAGTTATACCACGACAGGGGTGGGGGCTAACTATGGCTACACCTTC; J gene: TRBJ1-2; V gene: TRBV27; D gene: TRBD1; clone size: -
CDR3 protein: CATSREYTEAFF; CDR3 DNA: TGTGCCACCAGCAGGGAGTACACTGAAGCTTTCTTT; J gene: TRBJ1-1; V gene: TRBV15; D gene: -; clone size: -
CDR3 protein: CASTERGEYEQYF; CDR3 DNA: TGTGCCAGCACCGAACGAGGGGAGTACGAGCAGTACTTC; J gene: TRBJ2-7; V gene: TRBV6-1; D gene: -; clone size: few
CDR3 protein: CASSRGPSYEQYF; CDR3 DNA: TGTGCCAGCAGTAGGGGTCCTTCCTACGAGCAGTACTTC; J gene: TRBJ2-7; V gene: TRBV27; D gene: -; clone size: -
CDR3 protein: CASSLGTGAREEQYF; CDR3 DNA: TGTGCCAGCAGCTTGGGGACAGGGGCGCGGGAAGAGCAGTACTTC; J gene: TRBJ2-7; V gene: TRBV5-4; D gene: TRBD1; clone size: -
CDR3 protein: CASSLGQGLDEQFF; CDR3 DNA: TGTGCCAGCAGTTTGGGACAGGGGTTGGATGAGCAGTTCTTC; J gene: TRBJ2-1; V gene: TRBV28; D gene: TRBD1; clone size: -
CDR3 protein: CASSDSSGGQGEQFF; CDR3 DNA: TGCGCCAGCAGTGATTCGAGCGGGGGGCAAGGTGAGCAGTTCTTC; J gene: TRBJ2-1; V gene: TRBV10-2; D gene: TRBD2; clone size: -
CDR3 protein: CASSPAGSSRTDTQYF; CDR3 DNA: TGTGCCAGCAGCCCCGCAGGGTCCTCACGCACAGATACGCAGTATTTT; J gene: TRBJ2-3; V gene: TRBV7-9; D gene: -; clone size: -
CDR3 protein: CASSLHPTDYDYGYTF; CDR3 DNA: TGTGCCAGCAGCCTCCATCCGACAGATTATGACTATGGCTACACCTTC; J gene: TRBJ1-2; V gene: TRBV28; D gene: -; clone size: few
CDR3 protein: CASSSDSTGELFF; CDR3 DNA: TGTGCCAGCAGCTCGGACAGCACCGGGGAGCTGTTTTTT; J gene: TRBJ2-2; V gene: TRBV6-6; D gene: -; clone size: -
CDR3 protein: CASSSTGYSYEQYF; CDR3 DNA: TGTGCCAGCAGCTCCACAGGGTACTCCTACGAGCAGTACTTC; J gene: TRBJ2-7; V gene: TRBV7-8; D gene: -; clone size: -
CDR3 protein: CASSIKGGNTEAFF; CDR3 DNA: TGTGCCAGTAGTATTAAGGGGGGGAACACTGAAGCTTTCTTT; J gene: TRBJ1-1; V gene: TRBV19; D gene: -; clone size: -
CDR3 protein: CASSLIGLAGVETQYF; CDR3 DNA: TGTGCCAGCAGCTTAATAGGACTAGCGGGAGTGGAGACCCAGTACTTC; J gene: TRBJ2-5; V gene: TRBV7-9; D gene: TRBD2; clone size: -
CDR3 protein: CASRLGGMNTEAFF; CDR3 DNA: TGTGCCAGCCGCTTGGGGGGCATGAACACTGAAGCTTTCTTT; J gene: TRBJ1-1; V gene: TRBV5-4; D gene: -; clone size: -
CDR3 protein: CASSLEGSTDTQYF; CDR3 DNA: TGTGCTAGCAGCTTGGAGGGGTCCACAGATACGCAGTATTTT; J gene: TRBJ2-3; V gene: TRBV7-7; D gene: -; clone size: -
CDR3 protein: CASSVESRNEQFF; CDR3 DNA: TGTGCCAGCAGCGTAGAGAGTCGGAATGAGCAGTTCTTC; J gene: TRBJ2-1; V gene: TRBV9; D gene: -; clone size: -
CDR3 protein: CASSEGVGQPQHF; CDR3 DNA: TGCGCCAGCAGTGAGGGAGTGGGACAGCCCCAGCATTTT; J gene: TRBJ1-5; V gene: TRBV10-2; D gene: -; clone size: -
CDR3 protein: CASSLVGQGASPLHF; CDR3 DNA: TGTGCCAGCAGCTTAGTTGGACAGGGGGCTTCACCCCTCCACTTT; J gene: TRBJ1-6; V gene: TRBV7-2; D gene: TRBD1; clone size: few
CDR3 protein: CASSSSMGQDEQYF; CDR3 DNA: TGTGCCAGCAGCTCCTCCATGGGGCAGGACGAGCAGTACTTC; J gene: TRBJ2-7; V gene: TRBV7-3; D gene: -; clone size: few
CDR3 protein: CASSLGDSGRGGYTF; CDR3 DNA: TGTGCCAGCAGCCTAGGGGACAGCGGGAGGGGTGGCTACACCTTC; J gene: TRBJ1-2; V gene: TRBV4-1; D gene: TRBD1; clone size: few
CDR3 protein: CASSPDPIGANVLTF; CDR3 DNA: TGTGCCAGCAGCCCGGACCCGATAGGGGCCAACGTCCTGACTTTC; J gene: TRBJ2-6; V gene: TRBV7-6; D gene: -; clone size: -
CDR3 protein: CASSPTGETGQAFF; CDR3 DNA: TGCGCCAGCAGTCCCACGGGGGAAACAGGACAAGCTTTCTTT; J gene: TRBJ1-1; V gene: TRBV10-2; D gene: -; clone size: -
CDR3 protein: CASSSQNLAYEQYF; CDR3 DNA: TGTGCCAGCAGTTCCCAAAACTTAGCCTACGAGCAGTACTTC; J gene: TRBJ2-7; V gene: TRBV28; D gene: -; clone size: -
CDR3 protein: CASSANLAGVSLETQYF; CDR3 DNA: TGTGCCAGCAGTGCAAACCTAGCGGGAGTAAGTTTGGAGACCCAGTACTTC; J gene: TRBJ2-5; V gene: TRBV7-2; D gene: TRBD2; clone size: -
CDR3 protein: CASSPGQGVDYGYTF; CDR3 DNA: TGTGCCAGCAGCCCGGGACAGGGGGTCGACTATGGCTACACCTTC; J gene: TRBJ1-2; V gene: TRBV5-6; D gene: TRBD1; clone size: -
CDR3 protein: CASSSRVGDTEAFF; CDR3 DNA: TGTGCCAGCAGTAGCAGGGTCGGGGACACTGAAGCTTTCTTT; J gene: TRBJ1-1; V gene: TRBV6-5; D gene: -; clone size: -
CDR3 protein: CASSQELGENIQYF; CDR3 DNA: TGCGCCAGCAGCCAAGAACTAGGAGAAAACATTCAGTACTTC; J gene: TRBJ2-4; V gene: TRBV4-3; D gene: -; clone size: -
CDR3 protein: CASTLINPGAYF; CDR3 DNA: TGTGCCAGCACCCTAATTAACCCAGGGGCGTATTTT; J gene: TRBJ2-3; V gene: TRBV9; D gene: -; clone size: -
CDR3 protein: CASSSQGGRGSGYTF; CDR3 DNA: TGTGCCAGCAGCTCGCAAGGAGGCAGGGGTAGCGGCTACACCTTC; J gene: TRBJ1-2; V gene: TRBV13; D gene: -; clone size: -
CDR3 protein: CASSQELSSSSGEQYF; CDR3 DNA: TGTGCCAGCAGCCAAGAGTTAAGTTCCTCGTCGGGGGAGCAGTACTTC; J gene: TRBJ2-7; V gene: TRBV4-2; D gene: -; clone size: few
CDR3 protein: CASSQGLAGGPVPEQFF; CDR3 DNA: TGTGCCAGCAGCCAAGGGCTAGCGGGAGGGCCGGTCCCTGAGCAGTTCTTC; J gene: TRBJ2-1; V gene: TRBV14; D gene: TRBD2; clone size: -
CDR3 protein: CASSLQTEAFF; CDR3 DNA: TGTGCCAGCAGTTTACAGACCGAAGCTTTCTTT; J gene: TRBJ1-1; V gene: TRBV28; D gene: -; clone size: few
CDR3 protein: CASSTRTGLGNTIYF; CDR3 DNA: TGTGCCAGCAGCACCAGGACAGGGTTGGGAAACACCATATATTTT; J gene: TRBJ1-3; V gene: TRBV11-2; D gene: TRBD1; clone size: few
CDR3 protein: CASSPRDRWNEQFF; CDR3 DNA: TGTGCCAGCAGTCCCCGGGACCGATGGAATGAGCAGTTCTTC; J gene: TRBJ2-1; V gene: TRBV27; D gene: -; clone size: few
CDR3 protein: CASSLYPVGQGGKKLFF; CDR3 DNA: TGTGCCAGCAGCTTGTATCCGGTCGGGCAGGGGGGAAAAAAACTGTTTTTT; J gene: TRBJ1-4; V gene: TRBV5-6; D gene: TRBD1; clone size: -
CDR3 protein: CASSSGQGLSTDTQYF; CDR3 DNA: TGTGCCAGCAGCTCGGGACAGGGCTTGAGCACAGATACGCAGTATTTT; J gene: TRBJ2-3; V gene: TRBV11-2; D gene: TRBD1; clone size: once
CDR3 protein: CASSPAGGNYGYTF; CDR3 DNA: TGTGCCAGCAGCCCCGCCGGGGGGAACTATGGCTACACCTTC; J gene: TRBJ1-2; V gene: TRBV7-9; D gene: -; clone size: -
CDR3 protein: CASSLRGISYEQYF; CDR3 DNA: TGTGCCAGCAGTTTACGGGGGATCTCCTACGAGCAGTACTTC; J gene: TRBJ2-7; V gene: TRBV27; D gene: -; clone size: -
CDR3 protein: CASSQEPMNTEAFF; CDR3 DNA: TGCGCCAGCAGCCAAGAACCCATGAACACTGAAGCTTTCTTT; J gene: TRBJ1-1; V gene: TRBV4-3; D gene: -; clone size: -
CDR3 protein: CASSLGGYTF; CDR3 DNA: TGTGCCAGCAGCCTCGGGGGCTACACCTTC; J gene: TRBJ1-2; V gene: TRBV7-9; D gene: -; clone size: once
CDR3 protein: CASSSGLAGVGYEQYF; CDR3 DNA: TGTGCCAGCAGCTCTGGCCTAGCGGGAGTGGGATACGAGCAGTACTTC; J gene: TRBJ2-7; V gene: TRBV7-8; D gene: TRBD2; clone size: -
CDR3 protein: CASKDRVINEQYF; CDR3 DNA: TGTGCCAGCAAGGACAGGGTAATCAACGAGCAGTACTTC; J gene: TRBJ2-7; V gene: TRBV28; D gene: TRBD1; clone size: -
CDR3 protein: CASSPDRLYNQPQHF; CDR3 DNA: TGTGCCAGCAGCCCCGACCGTCTTTACAATCAGCCCCAGCATTTT; J gene: TRBJ1-5; V gene: TRBV7-2; D gene: -; clone size: -
CDR3 protein: CASSPSQVGADTQYF; CDR3 DNA: TGTGCCAGCAGCCCATCCCAGGTAGGGGCAGATACGCAGTATTTT; J gene: TRBJ2-3; V gene: TRBV28; D gene: -; clone size: -
CDR3 protein: CARVAECSYNEQFF; CDR3 DNA: TGTGCCAGAGTAGCGGAGTGCTCCTACAATGAGCAGTTCTTC; J gene: TRBJ2-1; V gene: TRBV5-3; D gene: -; clone size: -
CDR3 protein: CASSPGVNTGELFF; CDR3 DNA: TGTGCCAGCAGTCCAGGGGTGAACACCGGGGAGCTGTTTTTT; J gene: TRBJ2-2; V gene: TRBV27; D gene: -; clone size: -
CDR3 protein: CASSPVEGGAFF; CDR3 DNA: TGCGCCAGCAGCCCCGTAGAAGGGGGAGCTTTCTTT; J gene: TRBJ1-1; V gene: TRBV5-1; D gene: -; clone size: -
CDR3 protein: CASSLVGRYEQYF; CDR3 DNA: TGTGCCAGCAGCTTAGTGGGGAGATACGAGCAGTACTTC; J gene: TRBJ2-7; V gene: TRBV7-9; D gene: -; clone size: few
CDR3 protein: CASSQLQGNEQFF; CDR3 DNA: TGCGCCAGCAGCCAACTACAGGGTAATGAGCAGTTCTTC; J gene: TRBJ2-1; V gene: TRBV4-3; D gene: -; clone size: -
CDR3 protein: CASSPAVELAKNIQYF; CDR3 DNA: TGTGCCAGCAGCCCGGCCGTTGAACTAGCCAAAAACATTCAGTACTTC; J gene: TRBJ2-4; V gene: TRBV14; D gene: -; clone size: -
CDR3 protein: CASSLSGPLGTEAFF; CDR3 DNA: TGTGCCAGCAGTTTATCTGGGCCCTTAGGCACTGAAGCTTTCTTT; J gene: TRBJ1-1; V gene: TRBV27; D gene: -; clone size: -
CDR3 protein: CASSFPTPGGRGPMHEQYF; CDR3 DNA: TGTGCCAGCAGTTTCCCCACCCCAGGCGGAAGGGGTCCCATGCACGAGCAGTACTTC; J gene: TRBJ2-7; V gene: TRBV28; D gene: -; clone size: -
CDR3 protein: CASSLAGGSNEQYF; CDR3 DNA: TGTGCCAGCAGCTTAGCGGGAGGGAGTAACGAGCAGTACTTC; J gene: TRBJ2-7; V gene: TRBV11-2; D gene: TRBD2; clone size: -
CDR3 protein: CASSFDQGQRYEAFF; CDR3 DNA: TGTGCCAGCAGCTTCGACCAGGGACAGAGATATGAAGCTTTCTTT; J gene: TRBJ1-1; V gene: TRBV11-2; D gene: TRBD1; clone size: -
CDR3 protein: CASSPTVGLGQPYEQYF; CDR3 DNA: TGTGCCAGCAGTCCGACCGTAGGATTGGGACAGCCCTACGAGCAGTACTTC; J gene: TRBJ2-7; V gene: TRBV25-1; D gene: TRBD1; clone size: medium-sized
CDR3 protein: CASSIRTSGTYNEQFF; CDR3 DNA: TGTGCCAGTAGTATACGGACTAGCGGGACCTACAATGAGCAGTTCTTC; J gene: TRBJ2-1; V gene: TRBV19; D gene: TRBD2; clone size: -
CDR3 protein: CASSYSQGGSGNTIYF; CDR3 DNA: TGTGCCAGCAGTTACTCACAGGGTGGCTCTGGAAACACCATATATTTT; J gene: TRBJ1-3; V gene: TRBV6-5; D gene: -; clone size: -